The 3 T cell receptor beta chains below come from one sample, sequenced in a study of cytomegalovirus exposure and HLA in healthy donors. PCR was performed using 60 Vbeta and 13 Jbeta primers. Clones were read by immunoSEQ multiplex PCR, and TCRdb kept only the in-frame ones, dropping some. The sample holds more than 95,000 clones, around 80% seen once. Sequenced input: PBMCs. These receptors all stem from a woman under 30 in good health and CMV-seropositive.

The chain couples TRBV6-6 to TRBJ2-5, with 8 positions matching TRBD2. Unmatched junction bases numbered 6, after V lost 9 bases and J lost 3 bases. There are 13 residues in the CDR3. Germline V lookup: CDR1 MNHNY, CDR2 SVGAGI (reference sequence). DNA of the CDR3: TGTGCCAGTGCTAGCGGGTCAAAAGAGACCCAGTACTTC. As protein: CASASGSKETQYF.

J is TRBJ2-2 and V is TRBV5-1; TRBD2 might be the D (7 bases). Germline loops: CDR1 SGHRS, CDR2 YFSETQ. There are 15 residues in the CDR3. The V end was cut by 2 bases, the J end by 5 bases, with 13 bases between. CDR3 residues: CASSLQGGKTGELFF. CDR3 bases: TGCGCCAGCAGCTTACAGGGAGGGAAAACCGGGGAGCTGTTTTTT. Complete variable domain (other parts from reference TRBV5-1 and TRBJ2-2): KAGVTQTPRYLIKTRGQQVTLSCSPISGHRSVSWYQQTPGQGLQFLFEYFSETQRNKGNFPGRFSGRQFSNSRSEMNVSTLELGDSALYLCASSLQGGKTGELFFGEGSRLTVL.

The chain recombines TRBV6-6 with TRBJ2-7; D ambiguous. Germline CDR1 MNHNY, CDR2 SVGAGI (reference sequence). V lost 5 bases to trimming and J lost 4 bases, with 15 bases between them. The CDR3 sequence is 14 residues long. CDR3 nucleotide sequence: TGTGCCAGCAGTACCCTAGGCCAGAATTACGAGCAGTACTTC. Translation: CASSTLGQNYEQYF.